The 8 T cell receptor beta chains given below trace back to one sample, sequenced in a study of blood T cells in healthy people across ages. Alongside a J-beta primer mix, a sample-barcoded 5' primer served in a second PCR lasting about 6 to 11 cycles. Using its own MiXCR run on the 5' RACE reads, TCRdb lists one record per CDR3 protein. The sample lists fewer than 1,200,000 distinct CDR3 sequences, 20% to 25% occurring once. This sample was also put to use in a study of T cells of mothers and their children.

The sequenced sample consisted of blood. Receptor source: a girl aged 2 to 9 in good health.

This clonotype was counted once. The V call is TRBV11-2, the J call TRBJ2-7; TRBD1 is a possible D gene (5 bases). Germline V gene sequence: CDR1 SGHAT, CDR2 FQNNGV. This CDR3 is 15 amino acids long. V lost 5 bases to trimming and J lost 4 bases, with 18 bases between them. This CDR3 is CASSPPVGHLYEQYF. The CDR3 DNA reads TGTGCCAGCAGCCCACCGGTCGGACACCTTTACGAGCAGTACTTC.

The rearrangement joins TRBV6-5 to TRBJ2-3; 9 nucleotides agree with TRBD2. Trimming removed 3 bases from V and 2 bases from J; junction bases left unmatched: 6. This CDR3 is 16 amino acids long. Germline V gene data show CDR1 as MNHEY and CDR2 as SVGAGI. The CDR3 loop is CASSYSGLAPTDTQYF. The DNA of the CDR3 is TGTGCCAGCAGTTATTCGGGACTAGCCCCCACAGATACGCAGTATTTT.

The chain carries TRBV4-1 and TRBJ2-2; D call uncertain. Trimming pared 0 bases from V and 7 bases from J, leaving 12 bases between. The germline gives CDR1 MGHRA, CDR2 YSYEKL. The length of the CDR3 is 15 residues. The CDR3 loop reads CASSQDSSIGGELFF. CDR3 nucleotides: TGCGCCAGCAGCCAAGATTCAAGTATTGGCGGGGAGCTGTTTTTT.

This chain uses TRBV20-1 with TRBJ2-1; 10 positions match TRBD2. Per germline, CDR1 DFQATT and CDR2 SNEGSKA (reference sequence). The CDR3 is made up of 14 amino acids. The J segment lost 4 bases and the V segment lost 5 bases, leaving 5 bases of the junction unmatched. CDR3 protein: CSAPTSGTYNEQFF. For the CDR3, the DNA is TGCAGTGCTCCCACTAGCGGGACATACAATGAGCAGTTCTTC.

In this sample, this clonotype turned up a few times. The chain uses TRBV20-1 and TRBJ2-7; 7 bases fit TRBD2. CDR3 length equals 15 residues. Germline CDR1 is DFQATT and CDR2 is SNEGSKA (reference sequence). V shed 2 bases and J 6 bases; nucleotides not matched to a gene: 13. The chain's CDR3 is CSARPTGRESREQYF. The CDR3 nucleotides read TGCAGTGCTAGACCTACCGGGCGGGAGTCTCGCGAGCAGTACTTC.

The chain joins TRBV4-1 to TRBJ2-2, with TRBD1 matching 7 bases. With 0 bases clipped from V and 8 bases from J, the junction kept 6 bases outside the gene matches. From germline, CDR1 is MGHRA and CDR2 YSYEKL. This CDR3 comprises 15 residues. The CDR3 DNA reads TGCGCCAGCAGCCAAGAAGACAGGGTAGCGGGGGAGCTGTTTTTT. It yields the protein CASSQEDRVAGELFF.

The chain is built from TRBV13 and TRBJ2-7; no firm D call. Germline CDR1 and CDR2: PRHDT and FYEKMQ (reference sequence). Trimming removed 5 bases from V and 4 bases from J, with 12 bases in between. The CDR3 has 13 residues. The CDR3 nucleotides read TGTGCCAGCAGCATAAATAACCCGTACGAGCAGTACTTC. Its translation: CASSINNPYEQYF.

This clonotype was detected ten times or more. The genes are TRBV9 and TRBJ2-7, with 7 bases fitting TRBD1. This CDR3 is 14 amino acids long. Germline CDR1 reads SGDLS; CDR2 reads YYNGEE. V gave up 3 bases and J gave up 3 bases; unmatched junction bases: 6. CDR3 DNA: TGTGCCAGCAGCGAGGGGACAGCCAGCTACGAGCAGTACTTC. Translating gives CASSEGTASYEQYF.